This T cell receptor beta chain was profiled in a study of CD8 T cells in Susac syndrome. Germline loops: CDR1 DFQATT, CDR2 SNEGSKA (reference sequence). V dropped 4 bases and J dropped 2 bases, with 15 bases sitting between them. The CDR3 totals 15 residues. It was with random hexamers that roughly 0.45 to 1 ug RNA was reverse transcribed. TCRdb itself ran the immunoSEQ multiplex PCR reads through MiXCR, one entry per CDR3 protein. The repertoire holds about 210,000 distinct CDR3 sequences, with 95% as singletons. This TCR was sampled from a human donor with multiple sclerosis. The specimen was CD4+ T cells from PBMCs. J is TRBJ2-1 and V is TRBV20-1; no firm D call. The CDR3 bases are TGCAGTGCTACCGCCTTACAATTAACCTACAATGAGCAGTTCTTC. This encodes CSATALQLTYNEQFF.